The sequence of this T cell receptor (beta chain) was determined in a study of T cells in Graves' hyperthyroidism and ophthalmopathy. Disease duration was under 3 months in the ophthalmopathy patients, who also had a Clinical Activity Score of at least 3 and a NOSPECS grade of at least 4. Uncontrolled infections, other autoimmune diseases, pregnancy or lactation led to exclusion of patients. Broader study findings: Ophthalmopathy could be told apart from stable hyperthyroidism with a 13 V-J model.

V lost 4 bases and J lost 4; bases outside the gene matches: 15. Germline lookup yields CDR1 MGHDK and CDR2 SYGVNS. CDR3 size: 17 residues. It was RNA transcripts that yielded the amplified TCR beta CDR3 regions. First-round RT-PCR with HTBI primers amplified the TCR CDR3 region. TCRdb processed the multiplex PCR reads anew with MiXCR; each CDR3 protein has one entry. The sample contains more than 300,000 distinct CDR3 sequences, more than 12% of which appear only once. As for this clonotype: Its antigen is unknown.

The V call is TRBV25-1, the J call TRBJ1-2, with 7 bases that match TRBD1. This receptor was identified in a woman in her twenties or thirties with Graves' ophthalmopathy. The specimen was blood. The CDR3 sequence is CASSGTRGGDSRYGYTF. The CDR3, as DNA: TGTGCCAGCAGTGGAACTAGGGGAGGGGACAGCCGCTATGGCTACACCTTC.